This T cell receptor (beta chain) was documented in a study of blood T cell repertoires in COVID-19. About the study: Samples of COVID-19 (acute and convalescent) were obtained from the United States, Italy and Spain. T cells, B-cell-depleted T cells, or PBMCs provided the cDNA or gDNA that served as material.

Per the authors' pipeline: The assay estimated nucleated cells by amplifying reference gene primers. Produced via immunoSEQ multiplex PCR; TCRdb's table is partial and in-frame only. Clone size and V and J calls were adopted from that table, with D and trimming inferred from the DNA. This sample has 83,000 or so clones, with approximately 78% found just once. CDR3 length: 14 residues. V was cut by 5 bases and J by 0 bases, with 8 bases left in between. Germline V gene sequence: CDR1 SNHLY, CDR2 FYNNEI. Input material: peripheral blood. The receptor was isolated from a human donor in a cohort sampled during active COVID-19. V gene TRBV2 combines with J gene TRBJ1-5; D is possibly TRBD1 (5 bases). The CDR3: CASSLTGSNQPQHF. In DNA form, the CDR3 reads TGTGCCAGCAGTTTAACAGGTAGCAATCAGCCCCAGCATTTT.